This T cell receptor (beta chain) comes out of a study of identical twins. Study results and limitations: Sequences that were out-of-frame, alpha and twin-shared displayed an excess of low generation probability.

TCRdb re-derived calls from the 5' RACE reads in MiXCR, one entry per CDR3 protein. Among 450,000 or so distinct CDR3 sequences, 14% were seen once, and the ten largest hold more than 0.8%. Every sampled donor was Caucasian and healthy. The table lists this clonotype with a few counts. Its target is not known. Another study also made use of these data, one on yellow fever vaccine responses in identical twins.

The receptor comes from a woman younger than 35 in good health. The sequenced material came from CD4+ T cells sorted from blood.

This chain's CDR3 is CASSSRTGVNEQFF. In nucleotides, the CDR3 is TGCGCCAGCAGCTCCAGGACAGGGGTGAATGAGCAGTTCTTC. The rearrangement links TRBV4-1 to TRBJ2-1; 9 nucleotides agree with TRBD1. The germline CDR1 and CDR2 sequences are MGHRA and YSYEKL. V gave up 5 bases and J gave up 7 bases; unmatched junction bases: 6. The CDR3 has 14 amino acids.